This TCR beta chain was recorded in a study of T cells after yellow fever vaccination. Study findings and constraints: The booster response re-showed most primary clones: around 95% CD4, almost 90% CD8. Any FACS-sorted repertoire could hold abundant clonotypes that contaminate it from the bulk population. Relatively few clonotypes were ones that appeared in both CD4 and CD8 compartments.

The CDR3 runs to 18 residues. Trimming took 3 bases from V and 5 from J; bases not matched to a gene: 12. Germline V gene lookup returns CDR1 MDHEN and CDR2 SYDVKM. Regarding this clonotype: No antigen is known for it.

TCRdb re-analysed the 5' RACE reads in MiXCR, keeping a single row per CDR3 protein. The sample holds over 250,000 distinct CDR3 sequences; 5.2% are singletons and the top ten take 2.5% to 4%. This receptor was identified in a man aged 18-30 years who received the YFV17D yellow fever vaccine. This chain links TRBV28 with TRBJ1-4; TRBD1 agrees at 10 bases. The source was CD4+ T cells sorted from PBMCs, collected on the day of the yellow fever booster vaccination. CDR3 sequence: CASSFTAGTGDVNEKLFF. DNA of the CDR3: TGTGCCAGCAGTTTTACCGCCGGGACAGGGGACGTCAATGAAAAACTGTTTTTT.